Listed below are T cell receptor beta chains from one sample, sequenced in a study of T cells after yellow fever vaccination. MiXCR was run by TCRdb on the 5' RACE reads, yielding one entry per CDR3 protein. There are just under 600,000 distinct CDR3 sequences in the sample; less than 15% occur only once, and about an eighth lies in the top ten. The source was PBMCs, collected on the day of the yellow fever booster vaccination. The source of these receptors is a man under 40 who received the YFV17D yellow fever vaccine. Both conserved end residues are part of each CDR3. The D gene is left open where the match is weak. For some rows the clone size is stated as once, few or many, or as a class when expanded; others skip it.

TRBD1 TRBJ1-1 many TRBV30 CAWMGQLNTEAFF TGTGCCTGGATGGGACAGCTTAACACTGAAGCTTTCTTT
NA TRBJ2-4 few TRBV20-1 CSARDGARGNIQYF TGCAGTGCTAGAGATGGTGCTCGGGGAAACATTCAGTACTTC
NA TRBJ2-1 few TRBV14 CASSRNPKDEQFF TGTGCCAGCAGCCGGAACCCGAAGGATGAGCAGTTCTTC
NA TRBJ2-3 few TRBV2 CASSDLQTTDTQYF TGTGCCAGCAGTGACTTACAGACCACAGATACGCAGTATTTT
TRBD2 TRBJ2-1 NA TRBV7-3 CASSLGLAGEEFF TGTGCCAGCAGCTTAGGGCTAGCGGGAGAGGAGTTCTTC
NA TRBJ1-2 NA TRBV29-1 CSVRARVNYGYTF TGCAGCGTTCGTGCAAGGGTTAACTATGGCTACACCTTC
TRBD2 TRBJ2-7 NA TRBV7-9 CASSSITGTTIYEQYF TGTGCCAGCAGCTCCATTACCGGGACTACGATATACGAGCAGTACTTC
TRBD1 TRBJ1-5 few TRBV7-6 CASSSTGGNNQPQHF TGTGCCAGCAGCTCGACAGGGGGTAACAATCAGCCCCAGCATTTT
NA TRBJ1-1 NA TRBV3-1 CASSQGGGLNTEAFF TGTGCCAGCAGCCAAGGGGGGGGTTTGAACACTGAAGCTTTCTTT
TRBD2 TRBJ2-3 NA TRBV14 CASSQGGRAADTQYF TGTGCCAGCAGCCAAGGAGGGAGGGCAGCAGATACGCAGTATTTT
NA TRBJ1-4 many TRBV7-2 CASSRTATNEKLFF TGTGCCAGCAGCCGGACGGCAACTAATGAAAAACTGTTTTTT
NA TRBJ2-3 NA TRBV20-1 CSVKSGSTSTDTQYF TGCAGTGTCAAATCGGGTAGCACTAGCACAGATACGCAGTATTTT
TRBD1 TRBJ2-1 NA TRBV10-3 CAITGQGAPFSYNEQFF TGTGCCATCACAGGACAGGGGGCTCCCTTCTCCTACAATGAGCAGTTCTTC
NA TRBJ2-7 few TRBV5-1 CASRGPDLSGYEQYF TGCGCCAGCCGAGGACCGGACCTTTCAGGTTACGAGCAGTACTTC
NA TRBJ2-5 few TRBV24-1 CATSEGGTKETQYF TGTGCCACCAGTGAGGGCGGGACAAAAGAGACCCAGTACTTC
NA TRBJ1-2 NA TRBV7-2 CASSLESQGRGYTF TGTGCCAGCAGCTTAGAGAGTCAGGGGAGAGGCTACACCTTC
TRBD2 TRBJ2-7 few TRBV19 CASSTPGTSGSYEQYF TGTGCCAGTAGTACCCCCGGGACTAGCGGGAGCTACGAGCAGTACTTC
NA TRBJ2-1 NA TRBV21-1 CASSKGTSGRSYNEQFF TGTGCCAGCAGCAAAGGGACTAGCGGGAGGTCCTACAATGAGCAGTTCTTC
TRBD1 TRBJ1-2 few TRBV18 CASSPRIDFGQGDGYTF TGTGCCAGCTCACCACGGATAGATTTTGGACAGGGGGACGGCTACACCTTC
TRBD2 TRBJ2-7 few TRBV3-1 CASSQDRTSVAYEQYF TGTGCCAGCAGCCAAGATCGGACTAGCGTTGCCTACGAGCAGTACTTC
TRBD2 TRBJ2-1 few TRBV6-1 CASCGLAGVSSNEQFF TGTGCCAGCTGCGGACTAGCGGGAGTTTCCTCCAATGAGCAGTTCTTC
NA TRBJ2-5 NA TRBV19 CASSRERLGQETQYF TGTGCCAGTAGTCGAGAGAGATTGGGACAAGAGACCCAGTACTTC
NA TRBJ2-7 many TRBV6-6 CASSFTGLYEQYF TGTGCCAGCAGCTTTACAGGGTTATACGAGCAGTACTTC
NA TRBJ2-5 few TRBV10-3 CAISQVGDGETQYF TGTGCCATCAGTCAGGTGGGAGACGGAGAGACCCAGTACTTC
NA TRBJ2-2 few TRBV6-2/TRBV6-3 CASSYLPGTGELFF TGTGCCAGCAGTTACCTCCCCGGGACCGGGGAGCTGTTTTTT
NA TRBJ2-2 NA TRBV24-1 CATSDDTGTLRGTGELFF TGTGCCACCAGTGATGACACCGGGACTCTAAGGGGCACCGGGGAGCTGTTTTTT
TRBD2 TRBJ2-2 few TRBV20-1 CSASTSGSVTGELFF TGCAGTGCTTCCACTAGCGGGAGCGTCACCGGGGAGCTGTTTTTT
NA TRBJ1-2 NA TRBV6-5 CASSYFGSNYGYTF TGTGCCAGCAGTTACTTCGGCAGCAACTATGGCTACACCTTC
TRBD2 TRBJ2-1 few TRBV5-3 CASLSRPGGPSDEQFF TGTGCCAGCTTATCCCGTCCGGGAGGGCCCTCCGATGAGCAGTTCTTC
NA TRBJ2-3 NA TRBV20-1 CSGRDSIGGDTQYF TGCAGTGGGCGGGACAGCATTGGTGGGGATACGCAGTATTTT
NA TRBJ1-1 many TRBV7-2 CASSLYPDRPNTEAFF TGTGCCAGCAGCCTTTACCCGGACAGACCGAACACTGAAGCTTTCTTT
TRBD2 TRBJ2-1 NA TRBV20-1 CSALPSGLAGGREQFF TGCAGTGCTTTGCCATCGGGACTAGCGGGAGGGAGGGAGCAGTTCTTC
TRBD1 TRBJ2-7 few TRBV19 CASSSPGTGKNYEQYF TGTGCCAGTAGTAGCCCCGGGACAGGGAAAAACTACGAGCAGTACTTC
NA TRBJ1-2 NA TRBV4-3 CASSQEPTASYGYTF TGCGCCAGCAGCCAAGAGCCGACAGCCTCCTATGGCTACACCTTC
TRBD1 TRBJ1-1 NA TRBV29-1 CSVRGGQGGSEAFF TGCAGCGTTAGGGGCGGTCAGGGGGGCTCTGAAGCTTTCTTT
NA TRBJ2-2 few TRBV3-1 CASSHIAGQTGELFF TGTGCCAGCAGCCATATCGCGGGACAGACCGGGGAGCTGTTTTTT
NA TRBJ2-3 NA TRBV7-9 CASGPLGGSTDTQYF TGTGCCAGCGGGCCCCTGGGCGGGAGCACAGATACGCAGTATTTT
TRBD1 TRBJ1-1 NA TRBV5-4 CASSSGTGVTEAFF TGTGCCAGCAGCTCCGGGACAGGGGTCACTGAAGCTTTCTTT
NA TRBJ2-7 few TRBV5-5 CASSLVARDKSRYEQYF TGTGCCAGCAGCTTGGTAGCCCGGGACAAATCTAGATACGAGCAGTACTTC
NA TRBJ2-7 few TRBV12-3/TRBV12-4 CASSPRHNSYEQYF TGTGCCAGCAGCCCCCGACACAACTCCTACGAGCAGTACTTC
TRBD2 TRBJ2-1 NA TRBV28 CASRGSGSRNEQFF TGTGCCAGCAGGGGTAGCGGGAGTCGTAATGAGCAGTTCTTC
NA TRBJ2-4 few TRBV7-8 CASSANPSGVAKNIQYF TGTGCCAGCAGCGCCAACCCAAGCGGAGTAGCCAAAAACATTCAGTACTTC
NA TRBJ2-5 few TRBV20-1 CSNLYPGQETQYF TGCAGTAATTTATACCCCGGCCAAGAGACCCAGTACTTC
NA TRBJ2-7 few TRBV18 CASSPGETGAYEQYF TGTGCCAGCTCACCGGGTGAGACGGGGGCCTACGAGCAGTACTTC